In this sample, the clone carrying this T cell receptor (beta chain) turned up a few times. This sample stems from a study of control samples from healthy donors and cancer patients. V gave up 6 bases and J gave up 0 bases, with 12 bases separating them. Germline CDR1 MNHEY, CDR2 SMNVEV (reference sequence). The CDR3 spans 15 residues. Using immunoSEQ multiplex PCR, the repertoire was profiled, and TCRdb retains in-frame clones only, with some absent. The sample lists around 100,000 clones; less than 90% were seen once. Sequencing was carried out using blood. The receptor was isolated from a woman between 45 and 65 years old in good health. V is TRBV27 and J is TRBJ1-5; a weak D match, TRBD1 (6 bases). The chain's CDR3 is CASRDRKYSNQPQHF. The CDR3 bases are TGTGCCAGCAGGGACAGAAAATATAGCAATCAGCCCCAGCATTTT.